This entry describes one TCR beta chain. Germline CDR1 reads SGHVS; CDR2 reads FQNEAQ. The CDR3 length is 13 residues. Trimming took off 3 bases at V and 2 bases at J, with 4 bases between the two ends. This specimen comes from a study of STAT5B mutations in CD4+ large granular lymphocyte leukemia. Either unselected PBMC or bead-purified CD4+, CD4+CD8+, CD57+ or CD56+ cells were sequenced. Sequencing was at survey level. Only in-frame clones appear in the TCRdb table, and some are missing; sequencing was by immunoSEQ multiplex PCR. The sample shows thousands of clones, under 90% of them seen only once.

The rearrangement links TRBV7-8 to TRBJ2-2; the D is unclear. This TCR derives from a woman in her 70s with CD4+ T-cell large granular lymphocyte leukemia. The sample consisted of PBMCs. The CDR3 region has the DNA TGTGCCAGCAGCTTCACAAACACCGGGGAGCTGTTTTTT. Its translation: CASSFTNTGELFF.